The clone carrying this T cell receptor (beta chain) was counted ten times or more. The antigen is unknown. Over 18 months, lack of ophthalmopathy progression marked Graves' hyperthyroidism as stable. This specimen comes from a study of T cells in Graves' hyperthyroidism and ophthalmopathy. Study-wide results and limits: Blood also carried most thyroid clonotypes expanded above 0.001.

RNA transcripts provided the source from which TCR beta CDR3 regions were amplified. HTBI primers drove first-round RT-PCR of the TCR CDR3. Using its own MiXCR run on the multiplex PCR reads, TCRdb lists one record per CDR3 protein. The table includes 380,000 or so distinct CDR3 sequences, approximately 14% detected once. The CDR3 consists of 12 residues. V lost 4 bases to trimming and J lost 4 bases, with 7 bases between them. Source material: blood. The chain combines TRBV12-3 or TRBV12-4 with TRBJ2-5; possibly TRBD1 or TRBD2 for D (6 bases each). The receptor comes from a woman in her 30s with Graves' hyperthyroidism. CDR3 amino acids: CASSWGAETQYF. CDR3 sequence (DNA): TGTGCCAGCAGTTGGGGGGCAGAGACCCAGTACTTC.